A single sample gave rise to the 32 T cell receptor beta chains below, sequenced in a study of beta chain features in type 1 diabetes. Study-wide results and limits: Within each of all four CD4+ subsets, Type 1 diabetes patients had TCRB CDR3s that were moderately but significantly shorter.

TCRB transcripts that were expressed got sequenced, as all of the isolated RNA had been reverse transcribed. Clones were sequenced by immunoSEQ multiplex PCR, and TCRdb holds only the in-frame ones, with some missing. Found here are under 300,000 clones, approximately 15% of them singletons; the top ten hold roughly 0.019%. Antigen specificity for these receptors is unknown. Sequencing was carried out using naive CD4+ T cells from blood. These receptors were obtained from a man between 25 and 39 years old with type 1 diabetes.

The DNA for the CDR3 is TGCGCCAGCAGCCAAGGACAGGTACTCCAAGAGACCCAGTACTTC. Translation gives CASSQGQVLQETQYF. V usage is TRBV4-1 and J usage is TRBJ2-5, with D maybe TRBD1 (6 bases). This CDR3 has 15 residues. Per germline, CDR1 MGHRA and CDR2 YSYEKL. Trimming removed 1 base from V and 1 base from J, with 10 bases in between.

The genes are TRBV5-6 and TRBJ1-1, with D maybe TRBD1 (6 bases). With 1 base removed from V and 10 bases from J, the gap between germline ends came to 11 bases. The germline V gene encodes CDR1 SGHDT and CDR2 YYEEEE. This CDR3 is 12 amino acids long. The CDR3 spells CASSLMGRGAFF. The CDR3 bases are TGTGCCAGCAGCTTGATGGGCAGGGGAGCTTTCTTT.

CDR3 sequence reads: CASSPVRRVGEQYF. CDR3 sequence (DNA): TGTGCCAGCAGCCCAGTTAGGAGGGTGGGAGAGCAGTACTTC. The chain employs TRBV11-2 and TRBJ2-7; tentatively, D is TRBD2 (6 bases). The CDR3 has 14 residues. Trimming stripped 5 bases from V and 7 bases from J, with 18 bases between. Germline values: CDR1 SGHAT, CDR2 FQNNGV.

This clone was seen more than once but under ten times. CDR3 amino acids: CASSYSSTDGAYGYTF. CDR3 nucleotides: TGTGCCAGCAGTTACTCGAGTACGGATGGAGCATATGGCTACACCTTC. The chain links TRBV6-5 to TRBJ1-2; no clear D gene. Trimming took 0 bases from V and 5 from J, leaving 16 bases between them. CDR1 is MNHEY, CDR2 SVGAGI, per germline. There are 16 residues in the CDR3.

The V call is TRBV2, the J call TRBJ2-1; TRBD2 matches 7 bases. This CDR3 region has 14 residues. The junction had 9 bases not matched to a gene; V was cut back by 11 bases and J by 2 bases. The germline V gene has CDR1 SNHLY and CDR2 FYNNEI. This CDR3 is CAGRRLAAYNEQFF. In DNA form, the CDR3 reads TGTGCCGGGAGGAGGCTAGCGGCCTACAATGAGCAGTTCTTC.

This clone was counted only a few times. The chain is built from TRBV15 and TRBJ2-7, with TRBD1 matching over 8 bases. There are 16 residues in the CDR3. J lost 4 bases, V lost 0 bases, and 8 bases had no gene match. Germline V CDR1 and CDR2: LNHNV, YYDKDF (reference sequence). This CDR3 is CATSRDGGTGRYEQYF. DNA of the CDR3: TGTGCCACCAGCAGAGATGGGGGGACAGGCCGGTACGAGCAGTACTTC.

This clone was seen a few times. This chain uses TRBV15 with TRBJ1-1; 9 nucleotides match TRBD1. Germline values: CDR1 LNHNV, CDR2 YYDKDF (reference sequence). CDR3 length: 15 amino acids. Trimming removed 4 bases from V and 1 base from J; junction bases left unmatched: 4. Here the CDR3 reads CATSTRTGENTEAFF. The CDR3 DNA reads as TGTGCCACCAGCACTCGGACAGGGGAGAACACTGAAGCTTTCTTT.

This chain joins TRBV6-5 and TRBJ2-1, with 9 bases identical to TRBD1. Per germline, CDR1 MNHEY and CDR2 SVGAGI. Germline trimming cut 7 bases from V and 1 base from J; bases unmatched to any gene: 5. This CDR3 has 15 amino acids. For the CDR3, the DNA is TGTGCCAGCATACCGGGACAGGGATCCTACAATGAGCAGTTCTTC. Protein sequence: CASIPGQGSYNEQFF.

This clone has just a few counts. This chain joins TRBV9 and TRBJ2-3; TRBD2 matches at 12 bases. Germline V CDR1 and CDR2: SGDLS, YYNGEE. After removal of 4 bases from V and 4 bases from J, the junction contained 4 bases not matched to a gene. The CDR3 spans 15 residues. CDR3 sequence reads: CASSTSGRRADTQYF. CDR3 nucleotides: TGTGCCAGCAGCACTAGCGGGAGGAGGGCAGATACGCAGTATTTT.

The V and J genes are TRBV7-2 and TRBJ2-3; D remains ambiguous. The CDR3 totals 13 residues. The ends were cut back, 3 bases at V and 3 bases at J, with 7 bases in the middle. CDR1 and CDR2 from the germline V gene are SGHTA and FQGNSA. This chain's CDR3 is CASSFVKTDTQYF. For the CDR3, the DNA is TGTGCCAGCAGCTTCGTAAAAACAGATACGCAGTATTTT.

This clone came up a few times. This chain links TRBV2 with TRBJ1-1; 9 nucleotides line up with TRBD1. CDR3 length: 15 residues. V dropped 4 bases and J dropped 4; count of bases not matched to a gene: 7. Germline assignment: CDR1 SNHLY and CDR2 FYNNEI. CDR3 nucleotide sequence: TGTGCCAGCAGTGTGGGGACAGGGTTGGCCACTGAAGCTTTCTTT. Its translation is CASSVGTGLATEAFF.

This clone was seen more than once but under ten times. This chain links TRBV7-9 with TRBJ2-1; a weak D match, TRBD2 (6 bases). Trimming left V 5 bases short and J 6 bases short, with 14 bases between. The germline CDR1 and CDR2 sequences are SEHNR and FQNEAQ (reference sequence). There are 14 residues in the CDR3. CDR3 sequence (DNA): TGTGCCAGCAGCATCCCTAGGGGACTCAATGAGCAGTTCTTC. Translated, it gives CASSIPRGLNEQFF.

This chain joins TRBV1 and TRBJ2-7; the listed D gene, TRBD2, was not tested against the DNA. TRBV1 is described as a pseudogene. The CDR3 spans 14 residues. The CDR3 region is CTSSHDGRDYEQYF. CDR3 DNA sequence: TGCACCAGCAGCCATGATGGGAGAGACTACGAGCAGTACTTC.

Notes on this clone: In the same sample, other DNA sequences code for this CDR3. This chain joins TRBV5-4 and TRBJ2-1; possibly TRBD2 for D (5 bases). Looked up from germline, CDR1 is SGHNT and CDR2 is YYREEE (reference sequence). The CDR3 sequence is 12 residues long. V lost 1 base, J lost 9 bases, and 8 bases lay in between. The CDR3 spells CASSLRGGEQFF. The CDR3 coding sequence is TGTGCCAGCAGCTTGAGAGGAGGTGAGCAGTTCTTC.

This clone was counted a few times. The chain is built from TRBV14 and TRBJ2-5; possibly TRBD2 for D (5 bases). CDR3 length: 15 residues. The V and J ends lost 1 base and 7 bases respectively, with 16 bases between them. Germline CDR1 and CDR2: SGHDN and FVKESK. This CDR3 reads CASSQVGLGLVTQYF. DNA of the CDR3: TGTGCCAGCAGCCAAGTTGGACTCGGATTAGTGACCCAGTACTTC. Filled out from reference TRBV14 and TRBJ2-5, the complete variable domain reads EAGVTQFPSHSVIEKGQTVTLRCDPISGHDNLYWYRRVMGKEIKFLLHFVKESKQDESGMPNNRFLAERTGGTYSTLKVQPAELEDSGVYFCASSQVGLGLVTQYFGPGTRLLVL.

The genes are TRBV28 and TRBJ2-7, with a possible D match to TRBD2 (5 bases). Germline V lookup: CDR1 MDHEN, CDR2 SYDVKM. The germline V and J ends were trimmed by 5 bases and 9 bases, with 17 bases remaining between them. CDR3 length equals 13 residues. CDR3 DNA sequence: TGTGCCAGCAGTCCCCCCCGGCTTGAGGGGCAGTACTTC. It encodes CASSPPRLEGQYF.

This clone showed up just a few times. J is TRBJ2-7 and V is TRBV2, with 7 nucleotides matching TRBD1. Per germline, CDR1 SNHLY and CDR2 FYNNEI. Losses at the gene ends were 10 bases for V and 2 bases for J; bases not matched to a gene: 14. The CDR3 is 15 amino acids. The CDR3 loop is CATSALGDSTYEQYF. The DNA of the CDR3 is TGTGCCACCTCCGCGTTGGGGGACAGCACCTACGAGCAGTACTTC.

The chain uses TRBV2 and TRBJ1-1; 10 nucleotides agree with TRBD1. This CDR3 spans 12 amino acids. Germline V CDR1 and CDR2: SNHLY, FYNNEI. With 6 bases clipped from V and 10 bases from J, the junction kept 5 bases outside the gene matches. CDR3 nucleotide sequence: TGTGCCAGCAGAGAGGACAGGGGGGGAGCTTTCTTT. This encodes CASREDRGGAFF. The whole variable domain, filled in from reference TRBV2 and TRBJ1-1, reads EPEVTQTPSHQVTQMGQEVILRCVPISNHLYFYWYRQILGQKVEFLVSFYNNEISEKSEIFDDQFSVERPDGSNFTLKIRSTKLEDSAMYFCASREDRGGAFFGQGTRLTVV.

This clone has only a few counts. The chain has TRBV18 and TRBJ1-1; D is unclear. The CDR3 is 13 amino acids. V was cut by 6 bases and J by 0 bases, with 8 bases left in between. Germline-derived CDR1 and CDR2 are KGHSH and LQKENI. The CDR3 spells CASSPRVNTEAFF. CDR3 sequence (DNA): TGTGCCAGCTCGCCGAGAGTGAACACTGAAGCTTTCTTT. Together with reference TRBV18 and TRBJ1-1, the CDR3 gives the full variable domain: NAGVMQNPRHLVRRRGQEARLRCSPMKGHSHVYWYRQLPEEGLKFMVYLQKENIIDESGMPKERFSAEFPKEGPSILRIQQVVRGDSAAYFCASSPRVNTEAFFGQGTRLTVV.

The rearrangement uses TRBV5-1 and TRBJ1-1; D may be TRBD1 (5 bases). The CDR3 runs 15 residues. Trimming removed 4 bases at V and 5 bases at J, with 18 bases between. Germline values: CDR1 SGHRS, CDR2 YFSETQ. Here the CDR3 reads CASSPGAGTRTEAFF. The CDR3 DNA sequence: TGCGCCAGCAGCCCCGGGGCGGGGACGAGGACTGAAGCTTTCTTT.

This chain connects TRBV19 to TRBJ2-2, with 7 bases that match TRBD2. From germline, CDR1 is LNHDA and CDR2 SQIVND (reference sequence). CDR3 length equals 16 residues. After removal of 4 bases from V and 1 base from J, the junction contained 6 bases not matched to a gene. The CDR3 nucleotides read TGTGCCAGTAGTACCTCGGGGGGACGGAACACCGGGGAGCTGTTTTTT. Translating gives CASSTSGGRNTGELFF. The full variable domain, with the rest looked up from reference TRBV19 and TRBJ2-2, is DGGITQSPKYLFRKEGQNVTLSCEQNLNHDAMYWYRQDPGQGLRLIYYSQIVNDFQKGDIAEGYSVSREKKESFPLTVTSAQKNPTAFYLCASSTSGGRNTGELFFGEGSRLTVL.

The J gene is TRBJ1-1, the V gene TRBV4-1; TRBD1 matches at 8 bases. V dropped 3 bases and J dropped 3; count of bases not matched to a gene: 6. This CDR3 comprises 15 residues. The germline V gene encodes CDR1 MGHRA and CDR2 YSYEKL. The CDR3 is CASSHAGQGHTEAFF. CDR3 DNA: TGCGCCAGCAGCCACGCCGGACAGGGCCACACTGAAGCTTTCTTT.

The rearrangement uses TRBV7-9 and TRBJ2-5; TRBD2 agrees at 9 bases. The ends lost 5 bases at V and 5 bases at J; junction bases unmatched: 6. The germline gives CDR1 SEHNR, CDR2 FQNEAQ (reference sequence). The CDR3 is 14 amino acids. The CDR3, as DNA: TGTGCCAGCAGCCCGACTAGCGGCTCGGAGACCCAGTACTTC. Its translation: CASSPTSGSETQYF.

This clone has only a few counts. The J gene is TRBJ2-2, the V gene TRBV4-1; TRBD2 aligns across 9 bases. The V segment lost 4 bases and the J segment 9 bases; nucleotides outside the gene matches: 12. The germline V gene encodes CDR1 MGHRA and CDR2 YSYEKL. The CDR3 has 16 residues. The DNA for the CDR3 is TGCGCCAGCAGCCGAGAGGGGCGGGGGGGCCCGCGGGAGCTGTTTTTT. This encodes CASSREGRGGPRELFF.

The sample holds a few counts of this clone. V and J are TRBV27 and TRBJ1-1; 7 bases match TRBD1. Germline values: CDR1 MNHEY, CDR2 SMNVEV (reference sequence). The ends lost 6 bases at V and 1 base at J; junction bases unmatched: 5. The CDR3 totals 14 residues. DNA for the CDR3: TGTGCCAGCAGCTGGGACAGAGAGAACACTGAAGCTTTCTTT. This translates into CASSWDRENTEAFF.

This clone was detected a few times. The chain recombines TRBV11-2 with TRBJ2-1; D call uncertain. Germline V lookup: CDR1 SGHAT, CDR2 FQNNGV. V gave up 5 bases and J gave up 9 bases, with 11 bases separating them. The CDR3 runs 12 residues. The CDR3 loop reads CASSPYRVEQFF. CDR3 DNA: TGTGCCAGCAGCCCCTACCGGGTTGAGCAGTTCTTC.

This chain joins TRBV12-5 and TRBJ2-1, with 8 nucleotides matching TRBD1. The CDR3 spans 15 residues. With 6 bases clipped from V and 4 bases from J, the junction kept 8 bases outside the gene matches. Germline V lookup: CDR1 LGHNT, CDR2 FRNRAP. CDR3 sequence (DNA): TGTGCTAGTGGCCCGGGACAGGCCCTATACAATGAGCAGTTCTTC. It codes for CASGPGQALYNEQFF.

The rearrangement links TRBV2 to TRBJ2-7, with 7 bases that match TRBD1. V lost 6 bases, J lost 6 bases, and 8 bases stayed unmatched. The germline gives CDR1 SNHLY, CDR2 FYNNEI. The CDR3 is 13 amino acids. The CDR3, as DNA: TGTGCCAGCAGCCGCGACAGGGCTAGCGAGCAGTACTTC. Residues: CASSRDRASEQYF. The full variable domain, completed using reference TRBV2 and TRBJ2-7, is EPEVTQTPSHQVTQMGQEVILRCVPISNHLYFYWYRQILGQKVEFLVSFYNNEISEKSEIFDDQFSVERPDGSNFTLKIRSTKLEDSAMYFCASSRDRASEQYFGPGTRLTVT.

This clone was detected only a few times. This chain joins TRBV11-2 and TRBJ1-2; no clear D gene. This CDR3 is 15 amino acids long. The V end was cut by 2 bases, the J end by 3 bases, with 13 bases between. From germline, CDR1 is SGHAT and CDR2 FQNNGV. CDR3 sequence: CASSLSLLHHYGYTF. The DNA for the CDR3 is TGTGCCAGCAGCTTAAGCCTCCTTCACCACTATGGCTACACCTTC.

In its sample, this clone was seen once. The gene calls are TRBV29-1 and TRBJ1-2, with TRBD1 as a possible D gene (5 bases). The germline V gene encodes CDR1 SQVTM and CDR2 ANQGSEA. Trimming stripped 7 bases from V and 6 bases from J, with 15 bases between. The CDR3 spans 12 residues. Here the CDR3 DNA reads TGCAGCGCTGGAGAAGGGGATGATGGCTACACCTTC. It is translated as CSAGEGDDGYTF.

This chain joins TRBV5-1 and TRBJ2-1; D is perhaps TRBD2 (6 bases). Germline V gene data show CDR1 as SGHRS and CDR2 as YFSETQ. Trimming removed 2 bases at V and 4 bases at J, with 16 bases between. This CDR3 is 16 amino acids long. The CDR3 is CASSLESGRPYNEQFF. CDR3 DNA sequence: TGCGCCAGCAGCTTAGAAAGCGGGCGACCTTACAATGAGCAGTTCTTC.

This sequence joins TRBV19 and TRBJ1-2; D might be TRBD1 (6 bases). The CDR3 spans 14 residues. V lost 5 bases, J lost 4 bases, and 14 bases lay in between. CDR1 and CDR2 from the germline V gene are LNHDA and SQIVND (reference sequence). CDR3 DNA sequence: TGTGCCAGTAGTCACAGACAGGACATCTATGGCTACACCTTC. It is translated as CASSHRQDIYGYTF. Together with reference TRBV19 and TRBJ1-2, the CDR3 gives the full variable domain: DGGITQSPKYLFRKEGQNVTLSCEQNLNHDAMYWYRQDPGQGLRLIYYSQIVNDFQKGDIAEGYSVSREKKESFPLTVTSAQKNPTAFYLCASSHRQDIYGYTFGSGTRLTVV.